These 10 T cell receptor beta chains were all obtained from the same sample, sequenced in a study of T cells in Graves' hyperthyroidism and ophthalmopathy (dated by TCRdb to 2018 to 2020). The library came from multiplex PCR. TCRdb names Illumina HiSeq 2000 as the instrument used. Amplification of TCR beta CDR3 regions was carried out from RNA transcripts. The first round of RT-PCR for the TCR CDR3 was performed with the HTBI primer set and the Qiagen OneStep RT-PCR kit. TCRdb reanalyzed the raw reads on its own, using fastp at Q25 for trimming and MiXCR for clone calling, and kept in-frame beta chains. All rows with the same CDR3 protein become a single entry with the most common DNA and genes. Present in this sample are about 26,000 distinct CDR3 sequences, approximately 46% of which were seen just once. 10% of the sample lies in the top ten. The sample consisted of blood. The receptors derive from a woman aged 30 to 39 with Graves' hyperthyroidism.

There are many counts of this clonotype. The V gene is TRBV6-6, the J gene TRBJ2-7; 10 bases align to TRBD1. V lost 6 bases and J lost 2; bases outside the gene matches: 7. The CDR3 extends over 15 amino acids. Germline V gene sequence: CDR1 MNHNY, CDR2 SVGAGI (reference sequence). This CDR3 is CASRPGQGNAYEQYF. The CDR3 nucleotides are TGTGCCAGCAGACCGGGACAGGGGAACGCCTACGAGCAGTACTTC.

Sample share makes this clonotype medium-sized. V and J are TRBV25-1 and TRBJ1-3; D ambiguous. The germline CDR1 and CDR2 sequences are MGHDK and SYGVNS. CDR3 size: 18 residues. V was clipped by 0 bases and J by 2 bases, with 17 bases between them. The CDR3 nucleotides read TGTGCCAGCAGTGAATACTACTCACGACCAAAAACTGGAAACACCATATATTTT. Its protein product is CASSEYYSRPKTGNTIYF. Full variable domain (missing parts from reference TRBV25-1 and TRBJ1-3): EADIYQTPRYLVIGTGKKITLECSQTMGHDKMYWYQQDPGMELHLIHYSYGVNSTEKGDLSSESTVSRIRTEHFPLTLESARPSHTSQYLCASSEYYSRPKTGNTIYFGEGSWLTVV.

This clonotype was seen ten or more times. V usage is TRBV27 and J usage is TRBJ2-1; 10 positions match TRBD2. The germline V gene encodes CDR1 MNHEY and CDR2 SMNVEV (reference sequence). There are 14 residues in the CDR3. J gave up 5 bases and V 3 bases, and 1 base lay outside the gene matches. The CDR3 region is CASSFLAGDNEQFF. The CDR3 nucleotides are TGTGCCAGCAGTTTTCTAGCGGGGGACAATGAGCAGTTCTTC.

This clonotype came up many times. The chain employs TRBV6-6 and TRBJ2-5; 9 bases are shared with TRBD2. V was pared by 0 bases and J by 1 base, with 3 bases of the junction left unmatched. Per germline, CDR1 MNHNY and CDR2 SVGAGI (reference sequence). The CDR3 runs 16 residues. The CDR3 protein is CASSYSTSGGQETQYF. The CDR3 DNA is TGTGCCAGCAGTTACTCGACTAGCGGAGGCCAAGAGACCCAGTACTTC.

The chain couples TRBV20-1 to TRBJ2-1; D is uncertain. The CDR3 totals 11 residues. The ends were cut back, 5 bases at V and 10 bases at J, with 12 bases in the middle. Germline V lookup: CDR1 DFQATT, CDR2 SNEGSKA (reference sequence). The CDR3 coding sequence is TGCAGTGCTTCGGGTGGGCCGGAGCAGTTCTTC. Its translation is CSASGGPEQFF.

In its sample, this clonotype was seen many times. The chain carries TRBV20-1 and TRBJ1-2, with D maybe TRBD1 (5 bases). This CDR3 is 15 amino acids long. Germline assignment: CDR1 DFQATT and CDR2 SNEGSKA (reference sequence). The ends were cut back, 7 bases at V and 6 bases at J, with 24 bases in the middle. The CDR3 protein is CSVVARGRAVDGYTF. The CDR3, as DNA: TGCAGTGTTGTTGCCCGGGGGAGGGCGGTGGATGGCTACACCTTC.

This clonotype was recorded at least ten times. The rearrangement uses TRBV19 and TRBJ1-1; the D is unclear. Germline CDR1 LNHDA, CDR2 SQIVND (reference sequence). V lost 6 bases to trimming and J lost 2 bases, with 13 bases between them. CDR3 size: 14 residues. CDR3 amino acids: CASSPGRANTEAFF. The CDR3 DNA reads as TGTGCCAGTAGCCCGGGTAGGGCTAACACTGAAGCTTTCTTT.

CDR3 loop: CASGPPPTLLNEQYF. CDR3 sequence (DNA): TGTGCCAGCGGCCCGCCTCCGACCCTCCTGAACGAGCAGTACTTC. This chain links TRBV11-2 with TRBJ2-7; D is ambiguous. V lost 8 bases and J lost 5, with 22 bases in between. The CDR3 totals 15 residues. The germline CDR1 and CDR2 sequences are SGHAT and FQNNGV.

The sample holds many counts of this clonotype. The rearrangement links TRBV2 to TRBJ1-4; D is uncertain. This CDR3 is built from 17 residues. The V end lost 3 bases, the J end lost 5 bases, and 19 bases lay between the germline ends. Germline V gene lookup returns CDR1 SNHLY and CDR2 FYNNEI. The chain's CDR3 is CASSEDRTQVINEKLFF. CDR3 in DNA: TGTGCCAGCAGTGAGGATCGGACGCAGGTCATAAATGAAAAACTGTTTTTT.

CDR3 loop: CSARGRQGLYF. The DNA of the CDR3 is TGCAGTGCTAGGGGCAGACAGGGACTGTACTTC. This chain joins TRBV20-1 and TRBJ2-7; possible D gene TRBD1, 7 bases. This CDR3 comprises 11 residues. Germline-derived CDR1 and CDR2 are DFQATT and SNEGSKA (reference sequence). V was cut by 3 bases and J by 12 bases, with 15 bases left in between.